This TCR beta chain is drawn from a study of blood T cell repertoires in COVID-19. For the study at large: The United States, Italy and Spain provided the acute and convalescent COVID-19 samples. PBMCs, B-cell-depleted T cells, or T cells were the source of the cDNA or gDNA that made up the material.

As processed by the authors: Amplification with reference gene primers provided the estimates of nucleated cell counts. Assay used: immunoSEQ multiplex PCR; TCRdb lists only in-frame clones, some missing. V and J calls plus clone size are reproduced from that table; the DNA served to infer D and trimming. The repertoire includes fewer than 85,000 clones, 75% to 90% of them detected once, and under 6.5% sits in the top ten. Sequencing was performed on peripheral blood. The sequence came from a man aged 45 to 65 with active COVID-19.

The CDR3 region is CASSDSLSGHQPQHF. Here the CDR3 DNA reads TGTGCCAGCAGTGATAGTTTGTCAGGCCATCAGCCCCAGCATTTT. The chain links TRBV2 to TRBJ1-5; D gene uncertain. This CDR3 is 15 amino acids long. V gave up 3 bases and J gave up 5 bases, with 14 bases separating them. Per the germline V gene, CDR1 is SNHLY and CDR2 is FYNNEI.